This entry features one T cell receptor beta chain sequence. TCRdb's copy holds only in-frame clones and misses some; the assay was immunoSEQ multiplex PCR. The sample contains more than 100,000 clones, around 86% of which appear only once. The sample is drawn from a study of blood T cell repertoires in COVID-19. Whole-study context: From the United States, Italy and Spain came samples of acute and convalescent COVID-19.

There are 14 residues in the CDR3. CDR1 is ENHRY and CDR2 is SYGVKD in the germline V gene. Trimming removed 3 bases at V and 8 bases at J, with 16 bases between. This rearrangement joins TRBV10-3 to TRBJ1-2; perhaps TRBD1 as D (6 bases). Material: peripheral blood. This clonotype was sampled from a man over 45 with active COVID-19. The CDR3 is CAISDGEGVRGYTF. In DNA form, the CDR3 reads TGTGCCATCAGTGATGGAGAGGGGGTTCGAGGCTACACCTTC.